This T cell receptor delta chain was retrieved from a study of gamma-delta T cells after stem cell transplantation. TCRdb redid the clone calls on the RT-PCR reads with CATT. The table records 2,000 to 3,000 delta-chain clones, approximately 2.5% of them present only once. This CDR3 comprises 19 residues. V was pared by 0 bases and J by 1 base, with 13 bases of the junction left unmatched. The germline gives CDR1 GEAIGNYY, CDR2 EKD. The J gene is TRDJ1, the V gene TRDV2, with 10 bases that match TRDD3. The sequence derives from a human donor. It is not recorded whose cells these are; they may come from a transplant donor. The sample was gamma-delta T cells. Here the CDR3 DNA reads TGTGCCTGTGACACCGTTACCGGGGGATACGCGATACGCACCGATAAACTCATCTTT. This gives the protein CACDTVTGGYAIRTDKLIF.